This is a list of T cell receptor beta chains from one sample in a study of Tregs in tolerant kidney transplant recipients. Profiled with immunoSEQ multiplex PCR; TCRdb holds only in-frame clones, not every one. This table holds roughly 69,000 clones, roughly 98% found once. The sample here was Tregs from blood, taken before the transplant. These receptors came from a human donor who received a combined kidney and bone marrow transplant. CDR3s include the opening cysteine and the closing phenylalanine or tryptophan. Each record gives: V gene, J gene, clone size, D gene, CDR3 DNA, CDR3 protein. D genes are given only for firm matches. Size is stated for part of the rows, as once, few or many counts, or as a class when the clone is expanded.

v_call: TRBV11-2
j_call: TRBJ2-5
clone_size: .
d_call: .
cdr3_nt: TGTGCCAGCAGCTTCAGTGGCCAAGAGACCCAGTACTTC
cdr3_aa: CASSFSGQETQYF

v_call: TRBV19
j_call: TRBJ2-1
clone_size: once
d_call: .
cdr3_nt: TGTGCCAGTAGTATAGAGTTCGGTGAGCAGTTCTTC
cdr3_aa: CASSIEFGEQFF

v_call: TRBV19
j_call: TRBJ1-5
clone_size: .
d_call: TRBD1
cdr3_nt: TGTGCCAGTACTCGGACAGGGGATTATGGCAATCAGCCCCAGCATTTT
cdr3_aa: CASTRTGDYGNQPQHF

v_call: TRBV19
j_call: TRBJ2-1
clone_size: .
d_call: TRBD2
cdr3_nt: TGTGCCAGTAGTACCGGGAGGCTGGACTACAATGAGCAGTTCTTC
cdr3_aa: CASSTGRLDYNEQFF

v_call: TRBV5-1
j_call: TRBJ1-2
clone_size: .
d_call: .
cdr3_nt: TGCGCCAGCAGCTTGGTTGGGCTCTATGGCTACACCTTC
cdr3_aa: CASSLVGLYGYTF

v_call: TRBV27
j_call: TRBJ2-1
clone_size: .
d_call: .
cdr3_nt: TGTGCCAGCAGTTTTAACAGCTACAATGAGCAGTTCTTC
cdr3_aa: CASSFNSYNEQFF

v_call: TRBV28
j_call: TRBJ1-2
clone_size: .
d_call: TRBD1
cdr3_nt: TGTGCCAGCAGCCTCAGATGGGACAGGAGAAATGGCTACACCTTC
cdr3_aa: CASSLRWDRRNGYTF

v_call: TRBV6-1
j_call: TRBJ1-5
clone_size: .
d_call: .
cdr3_nt: TGTGCCAGCAGTGGACATTATAATAGCAATCAGCCCCAGCATTTT
cdr3_aa: CASSGHYNSNQPQHF

v_call: TRBV15
j_call: TRBJ1-1
clone_size: .
d_call: .
cdr3_nt: TGTGCCACCAGCAGAGATGGAACAGGGAGAAATGTTGAAGCTTTCTTT
cdr3_aa: CATSRDGTGRNVEAFF

v_call: TRBV5-6
j_call: TRBJ2-7
clone_size: .
d_call: .
cdr3_nt: TGTGCCAGCAGCTTTTTCTCAGGACTAATCTACGAGCAGTACTTC
cdr3_aa: CASSFFSGLIYEQYF

v_call: TRBV2
j_call: TRBJ1-4
clone_size: .
d_call: TRBD1
cdr3_nt: TGTGCCAGTTCAGGGGGCTTAGGGGAAAAACTGTTTTTT
cdr3_aa: CASSGGLGEKLFF

v_call: TRBV5-1
j_call: TRBJ2-2
clone_size: .
d_call: .
cdr3_nt: TGCGCCAGCAGCTTGGAGTCTGGGGCAGGGACCGGGGAGCTGTTTTTT
cdr3_aa: CASSLESGAGTGELFF

v_call: TRBV7-9
j_call: TRBJ1-1
clone_size: .
d_call: .
cdr3_nt: TGTGCCAGCAGCTTGATACGGGACACTGAAGCTTTCTTT
cdr3_aa: CASSLIRDTEAFF

v_call: TRBV18
j_call: TRBJ2-4
clone_size: .
d_call: TRBD2
cdr3_nt: TGTGCCAGCTCACCACTGGGGCTAGCGGGAGCCAAAAACATTCAGTACTTC
cdr3_aa: CASSPLGLAGAKNIQYF

v_call: TRBV11-3
j_call: TRBJ2-1
clone_size: .
d_call: .
cdr3_nt: TGTGCCAGCAGCTTAGCGGGGAGTCACAATGAGCAGTTCTTC
cdr3_aa: CASSLAGSHNEQFF

v_call: TRBV11-2
j_call: TRBJ2-5
clone_size: .
d_call: TRBD2
cdr3_nt: TGTGCCAGCAGTCTGACTAGCGGGGGAAGGGAGACCCAGTACTTC
cdr3_aa: CASSLTSGGRETQYF

v_call: TRBV28
j_call: TRBJ2-5
clone_size: once
d_call: .
cdr3_nt: TGTGCCAGCAGTTTATCTCTGAGCCCGGAGGAGACCCAGTACTTC
cdr3_aa: CASSLSLSPEETQYF

v_call: TRBV28
j_call: TRBJ1-2
clone_size: .
d_call: .
cdr3_nt: TGTGCCATCACCGACACTAACTATGGCTACACCTTC
cdr3_aa: CAITDTNYGYTF

v_call: TRBV5-1
j_call: TRBJ2-2
clone_size: once
d_call: .
cdr3_nt: TGCGCCAGCAGCTTGGAGACAAACACCGGGGAGCTGTTTTTT
cdr3_aa: CASSLETNTGELFF

v_call: TRBV15
j_call: TRBJ2-5
clone_size: .
d_call: .
cdr3_nt: TGTGCCACCAGCAGAGAGTACGGACAGCAAGAGACCCAGTACTTC
cdr3_aa: CATSREYGQQETQYF

v_call: TRBV12-5
j_call: TRBJ2-3
clone_size: .
d_call: TRBD1
cdr3_nt: TGTGCTAGTGGTTTAGACAGGGGGGATACGCAGTATTTT
cdr3_aa: CASGLDRGDTQYF

v_call: TRBV28
j_call: TRBJ1-5
clone_size: .
d_call: .
cdr3_nt: TGTGCCAGCAGTTTATTTTCAGGGTCCCATCAGCCCCAGCATTTT
cdr3_aa: CASSLFSGSHQPQHF

v_call: TRBV9
j_call: TRBJ2-2
clone_size: .
d_call: .
cdr3_nt: TGTGCCAGCAGCGTAGATGGGGCCCCCTACGGGGAGCTGTTTTTT
cdr3_aa: CASSVDGAPYGELFF

v_call: TRBV5-1
j_call: TRBJ2-6
clone_size: .
d_call: .
cdr3_nt: TGCGCCAGCAGCAACAGGGTTCCCCCCTCTTCTGGGGCCAACGTCCTGACTTTC
cdr3_aa: CASSNRVPPSSGANVLTF

v_call: TRBV5-1
j_call: TRBJ2-7
clone_size: .
d_call: .
cdr3_nt: TGCGCCAGCAGCTTGGGCCCGGGACTTTCGAACTCTTACGAGCAGTACTTC
cdr3_aa: CASSLGPGLSNSYEQYF

v_call: TRBV10-3
j_call: TRBJ2-7
clone_size: .
d_call: TRBD2
cdr3_nt: TGTGCCATCAATGGAGCGGGGGCCTACGAGCAGTACTTC
cdr3_aa: CAINGAGAYEQYF

v_call: TRBV7-6
j_call: TRBJ2-5
clone_size: once
d_call: TRBD2
cdr3_nt: TGTGCCAGCAGACGAGGACTAGCGGGGGCGCAAGAGACCCAGTACTTC
cdr3_aa: CASRRGLAGAQETQYF

v_call: TRBV5-5
j_call: TRBJ2-7
clone_size: .
d_call: .
cdr3_nt: TGTGCCAGCTCGGGACTGGGACGCGAGCAGTACTTC
cdr3_aa: CASSGLGREQYF

v_call: TRBV7-8
j_call: TRBJ1-1
clone_size: .
d_call: .
cdr3_nt: TGTGCCAGCAGCTTAAGTATTCCACAGAAAGAAGCTTTCTTT
cdr3_aa: CASSLSIPQKEAFF

v_call: TRBV18
j_call: TRBJ1-6
clone_size: .
d_call: .
cdr3_nt: TGTGCCAGCTCACCACAGACAGGAGCAAATTCACCCCTCCACTTT
cdr3_aa: CASSPQTGANSPLHF

v_call: TRBV27
j_call: TRBJ2-5
clone_size: .
d_call: .
cdr3_nt: TGTGCCAGCAGTTTAAGGGCAGCGGACTTTCAAGAGACCCAGTACTTC
cdr3_aa: CASSLRAADFQETQYF

v_call: TRBV29-1
j_call: TRBJ2-3
clone_size: .
d_call: .
cdr3_nt: TGCAGCGTTGAAGGCGGGTCAGGCACAGATACGCAGTATTTT
cdr3_aa: CSVEGGSGTDTQYF

v_call: TRBV5-1
j_call: TRBJ2-5
clone_size: .
d_call: .
cdr3_nt: TGCGCCAGCAGCTCACGGGTGGCGGGGGAGACCCAGTACTTC
cdr3_aa: CASSSRVAGETQYF

v_call: TRBV9
j_call: TRBJ2-2
clone_size: .
d_call: TRBD2
cdr3_nt: TGTGCCAGCAGCGTAAACCCTAGCGGGGACACCGGGGAGCTGTTTTTT
cdr3_aa: CASSVNPSGDTGELFF

v_call: TRBV7-6
j_call: TRBJ2-1
clone_size: .
d_call: .
cdr3_nt: TGTGCCAGCAGCCTCCCCTTAGGAGGGGCACACTACAATGAGCAGTTCTTC
cdr3_aa: CASSLPLGGAHYNEQFF

v_call: TRBV15
j_call: TRBJ1-1
clone_size: .
d_call: .
cdr3_nt: TGTGCCACCAGCAGAGACAGCTGGAGGTCTGAAGCTTTCTTT
cdr3_aa: CATSRDSWRSEAFF

v_call: TRBV5-6
j_call: TRBJ1-4
clone_size: .
d_call: .
cdr3_nt: TGTGCCAGCAGTCTCCTGGAAGGAGTCAATGAAAAACTGTTTTTT
cdr3_aa: CASSLLEGVNEKLFF

v_call: TRBV7-2
j_call: TRBJ1-2
clone_size: .
d_call: .
cdr3_nt: TGTGCCAGCAGCTTAGATGGCGCGGTCTTAAGGCAGGGCTACACCTTC
cdr3_aa: CASSLDGAVLRQGYTF

v_call: TRBV7-2
j_call: TRBJ1-3
clone_size: .
d_call: .
cdr3_nt: TGTGCCAGCAGCCCCCAAACGGGGAGGCCTGGAAACACCATATATTTT
cdr3_aa: CASSPQTGRPGNTIYF

v_call: TRBV19
j_call: TRBJ2-7
clone_size: .
d_call: TRBD1
cdr3_nt: TGTGCCAGTAGTGCAGGGACAGGGGGGGGGTACGAGCAGTACTTC
cdr3_aa: CASSAGTGGGYEQYF

v_call: TRBV28
j_call: TRBJ2-7
clone_size: .
d_call: .
cdr3_nt: TGTGCCAGCAGTACGACAGGATACGAGCAGTACTTC
cdr3_aa: CASSTTGYEQYF

v_call: TRBV6-5
j_call: TRBJ2-1
clone_size: .
d_call: TRBD2
cdr3_nt: TGTGCCAGCAGTGGTAGCGGGGGATCCTACAATGAGCAGTTCTTC
cdr3_aa: CASSGSGGSYNEQFF

v_call: TRBV4-1
j_call: TRBJ2-1
clone_size: .
d_call: TRBD2
cdr3_nt: TGCGCCAGCAGCCAAGATCATGGCGGGAGGGCCTCCTACAATGAGCAGTTCTTC
cdr3_aa: CASSQDHGGRASYNEQFF

v_call: TRBV5-1
j_call: TRBJ2-5
clone_size: .
d_call: TRBD2
cdr3_nt: TGCGCCAGCAGCCCGGGAGGAGGGGAGACCCAGTACTTC
cdr3_aa: CASSPGGGETQYF

v_call: TRBV2
j_call: TRBJ1-6
clone_size: .
d_call: .
cdr3_nt: TGTGCCAGCAGGCGTTTACAGGGATCTTCACCCCTCCACTTT
cdr3_aa: CASRRLQGSSPLHF